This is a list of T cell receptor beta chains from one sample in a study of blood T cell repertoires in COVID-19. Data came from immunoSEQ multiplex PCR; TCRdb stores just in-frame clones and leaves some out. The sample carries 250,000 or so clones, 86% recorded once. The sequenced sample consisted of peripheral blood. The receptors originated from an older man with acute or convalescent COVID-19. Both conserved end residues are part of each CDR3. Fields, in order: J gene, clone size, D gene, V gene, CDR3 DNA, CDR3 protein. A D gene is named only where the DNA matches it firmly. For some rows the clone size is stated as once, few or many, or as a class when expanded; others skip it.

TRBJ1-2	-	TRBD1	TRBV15	TGTGCCACCAGCAGAGATCCGACAGGGATCTATGGCTACACCTTC	CATSRDPTGIYGYTF
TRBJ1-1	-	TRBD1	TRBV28	TGTGCCAGCAGTTTATCTGACAGGGTTTCTTTCTTT	CASSLSDRVSFF
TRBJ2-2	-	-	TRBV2	TGTGCCAGCAGCTTAGAGCGGGTACCGAACACCGGGGAGCTGTTTTTT	CASSLERVPNTGELFF
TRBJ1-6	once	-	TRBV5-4	TGTGCCAGCACCATTGAGGGAGGGGTCTCACCCCTCCACTTT	CASTIEGGVSPLHF
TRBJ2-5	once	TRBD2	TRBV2	TGTGCCAGCAGTGTCCGCGGGAGAGAGACCCAGTACTTC	CASSVRGRETQYF
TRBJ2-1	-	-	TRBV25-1	TGTGCCAGTAATCGGAGGGGCGGATACAATGAGCAGTTCTTC	CASNRRGGYNEQFF
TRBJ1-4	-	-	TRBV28	TGTGCCAGTAGAGGGTCTACGGGTTCTGCAACTAATGAAAAACTGTTTTTT	CASRGSTGSATNEKLFF
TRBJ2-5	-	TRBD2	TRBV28	TGTGCCAGCAAGCCCCAGGGACTAGCGGAAGAGACCCAGTACTTC	CASKPQGLAEETQYF
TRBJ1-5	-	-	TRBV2	TGTGCCAGCAGCTCAGGGGTATCCAATCAGCCCCAGCATTTT	CASSSGVSNQPQHF
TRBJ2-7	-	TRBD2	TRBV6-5	TGTGCCACCCTTCCCCCTAGCGGCCCGGGTGAGCAGTACTTC	CATLPPSGPGEQYF
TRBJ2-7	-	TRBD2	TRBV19	TGTGCCAGTAGTATTACTAGCGGGGGCGACCAGTACTTC	CASSITSGGDQYF
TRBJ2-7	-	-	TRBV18	TGTGCCAGCTCACCACCGGCACAGGGAGTAAACGAGCAGTACTTC	CASSPPAQGVNEQYF
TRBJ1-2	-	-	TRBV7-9	TGTGCCAGCAGCGACCTCCCAGGTGATGGCTACACCTTC	CASSDLPGDGYTF
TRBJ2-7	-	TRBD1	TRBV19	TGTGCCAGTAGTATAGAACCGCAGGGGGCCTACGAGCAGTACTTC	CASSIEPQGAYEQYF
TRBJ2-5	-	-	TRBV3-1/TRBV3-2	TGTGCCAGCAGCCGAGTTAGCGGCCTCCAAGAGACCCAGTACTTC	CASSRVSGLQETQYF
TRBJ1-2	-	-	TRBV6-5	TGTGCCAGCAGCCGTGCGGGGGGTGCCGGTGATGGCTACACCTTC	CASSRAGGAGDGYTF
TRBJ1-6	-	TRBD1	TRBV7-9	TGTGCCAGCAGCCCCGGGACAGGGGCAGGCTCACCCCTCCACTTT	CASSPGTGAGSPLHF
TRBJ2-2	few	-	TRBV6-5	TGTGCCAGCAGTTACTCCGGGGCGAACACCGGGGAGCTGTTTTTT	CASSYSGANTGELFF
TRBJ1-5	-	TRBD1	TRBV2	TGTGCCAGCAGGCCGGGACAGGGAGGGCCCCAGCATTTT	CASRPGQGGPQHF
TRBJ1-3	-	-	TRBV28	TGTGCCAGCAGTTTATTCGGTCCGGAGGGAAACACCATATATTTT	CASSLFGPEGNTIYF
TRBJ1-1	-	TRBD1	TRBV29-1	TGCAGCGTGTACAGGGGGCTTGGTGAAGCTTTCTTT	CSVYRGLGEAFF
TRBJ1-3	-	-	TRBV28	TGTGCCAGCAGTTTAACCCCCCCAGGGTCTTGGGGAAACACCATATATTTT	CASSLTPPGSWGNTIYF
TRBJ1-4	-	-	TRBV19	TGTGCCAGTAGTAAAAAGGGGGAGACTGAAAAACTGTTTTTT	CASSKKGETEKLFF
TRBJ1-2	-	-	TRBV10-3	TGTGCCATCAGTGAGGGGGCGCGCGGCTACACCTTC	CAISEGARGYTF
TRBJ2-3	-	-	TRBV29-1	TGCAGCGTTGATGAACAGACAGATACGCAGTATTTT	CSVDEQTDTQYF
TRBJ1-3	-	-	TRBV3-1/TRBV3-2	TGTGCCAGCAGCCCGCGGTCAGGGGATGGAAACACCATATATTTT	CASSPRSGDGNTIYF
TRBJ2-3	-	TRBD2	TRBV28	TGTGCCAGCAGCCCCGGGGGGGGAGGGGGATATTATACGCAGTATTTT	CASSPGGGGGYYTQYF
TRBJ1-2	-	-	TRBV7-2	TGTGCCAGCAGCTCCGGAAGGGGCGGAATAGGCGGCTACACCTTC	CASSSGRGGIGGYTF
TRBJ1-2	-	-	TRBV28	TGTGCCAGCAGCACAACCCCCAACTATGGCTACACCTTC	CASSTTPNYGYTF
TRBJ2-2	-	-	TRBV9	TGTGCCAGCAGCGTAGCTTCGGGAGCCGCCACCGGGGAGCTGTTTTTT	CASSVASGAATGELFF
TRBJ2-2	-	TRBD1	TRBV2	TGTGCCAGCACGGTCCGACAGGGTGCCGGGGAGCTGTTTTTT	CASTVRQGAGELFF
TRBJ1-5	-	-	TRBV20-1	TGCAGTGTCGGAGATCAGCCCCAGCATTTT	CSVGDQPQHF
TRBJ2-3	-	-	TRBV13	TGTGCCAGCAGCCCCCGGGGAGGGGGTAACACAGATACGCAGTATTTT	CASSPRGGGNTDTQYF
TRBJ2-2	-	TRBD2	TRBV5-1	TGCGCCAGCAGCTCGGAGGAACTAGCGGGAGCTGGCAGCGGGGAGCTGTTTTTT	CASSSEELAGAGSGELFF